In this sample, the clone carrying this T cell receptor beta chain turned up a few times. The CDR3 has 15 residues. CDR1 is SGDLS, CDR2 YYNGEE, per germline. Trimming at V came to 4 bases and at J to 4 bases, leaving 11 bases not matched to a gene. This table comes from immunoSEQ multiplex PCR, and its TCRdb copy is limited to in-frame clones, with some not included. Altogether 40,000 to 55,000 clones are present, 83% being singletons, with the ten largest covering approximately 16%. The sample originates from a study of blood T cell repertoires in COVID-19. The receptor comes from a man between 35 and 55 years old with acute or convalescent COVID-19. Sequencing was performed on peripheral blood. The chain joins TRBV9 to TRBJ2-7; the match to TRBD1 covers 7 bases. DNA for the CDR3: TGTGCCAGCAGCCTTGTGGACAGGAAATTATACGAGCAGTACTTC. Residues: CASSLVDRKLYEQYF. Full variable domain (outside the CDR3, taken from reference TRBV9 and TRBJ2-7): DSGVTQTPKHLITATGQRVTLRCSPRSGDLSVYWYQQSLDQGLQFLIQYYNGEERAKGNILERFSAQQFPDLHSELNLSSLELGDSALYFCASSLVDRKLYEQYFGPGTRLTVT.